The subject of this entry is one T cell receptor beta chain. The repertoire was sequenced with immunoSEQ multiplex PCR; TCRdb's copy has only in-frame clones and lacks some. This sample has some 260,000 clones, with about nine tenths found just once. The V and J ends lost 5 bases and 2 bases respectively, with 10 bases between them. Germline V lookup: CDR1 MNHEY, CDR2 SVGAGI. The CDR3 totals 15 residues. The sample is drawn from a study of cytomegalovirus exposure and HLA in healthy donors. The receptor was derived from a woman aged 25 to 39 in good health and CMV-seronegative. The chain links TRBV6-5 to TRBJ2-6; D might be TRBD1 or TRBD2, each matching 5 bases. The sample taken for sequencing was PBMCs. CDR3 bases: TGTGCCAGCAGTCCAGGGACGGCTGGGGCCAACGTCCTGACTTTC. Amino acid sequence: CASSPGTAGANVLTF.